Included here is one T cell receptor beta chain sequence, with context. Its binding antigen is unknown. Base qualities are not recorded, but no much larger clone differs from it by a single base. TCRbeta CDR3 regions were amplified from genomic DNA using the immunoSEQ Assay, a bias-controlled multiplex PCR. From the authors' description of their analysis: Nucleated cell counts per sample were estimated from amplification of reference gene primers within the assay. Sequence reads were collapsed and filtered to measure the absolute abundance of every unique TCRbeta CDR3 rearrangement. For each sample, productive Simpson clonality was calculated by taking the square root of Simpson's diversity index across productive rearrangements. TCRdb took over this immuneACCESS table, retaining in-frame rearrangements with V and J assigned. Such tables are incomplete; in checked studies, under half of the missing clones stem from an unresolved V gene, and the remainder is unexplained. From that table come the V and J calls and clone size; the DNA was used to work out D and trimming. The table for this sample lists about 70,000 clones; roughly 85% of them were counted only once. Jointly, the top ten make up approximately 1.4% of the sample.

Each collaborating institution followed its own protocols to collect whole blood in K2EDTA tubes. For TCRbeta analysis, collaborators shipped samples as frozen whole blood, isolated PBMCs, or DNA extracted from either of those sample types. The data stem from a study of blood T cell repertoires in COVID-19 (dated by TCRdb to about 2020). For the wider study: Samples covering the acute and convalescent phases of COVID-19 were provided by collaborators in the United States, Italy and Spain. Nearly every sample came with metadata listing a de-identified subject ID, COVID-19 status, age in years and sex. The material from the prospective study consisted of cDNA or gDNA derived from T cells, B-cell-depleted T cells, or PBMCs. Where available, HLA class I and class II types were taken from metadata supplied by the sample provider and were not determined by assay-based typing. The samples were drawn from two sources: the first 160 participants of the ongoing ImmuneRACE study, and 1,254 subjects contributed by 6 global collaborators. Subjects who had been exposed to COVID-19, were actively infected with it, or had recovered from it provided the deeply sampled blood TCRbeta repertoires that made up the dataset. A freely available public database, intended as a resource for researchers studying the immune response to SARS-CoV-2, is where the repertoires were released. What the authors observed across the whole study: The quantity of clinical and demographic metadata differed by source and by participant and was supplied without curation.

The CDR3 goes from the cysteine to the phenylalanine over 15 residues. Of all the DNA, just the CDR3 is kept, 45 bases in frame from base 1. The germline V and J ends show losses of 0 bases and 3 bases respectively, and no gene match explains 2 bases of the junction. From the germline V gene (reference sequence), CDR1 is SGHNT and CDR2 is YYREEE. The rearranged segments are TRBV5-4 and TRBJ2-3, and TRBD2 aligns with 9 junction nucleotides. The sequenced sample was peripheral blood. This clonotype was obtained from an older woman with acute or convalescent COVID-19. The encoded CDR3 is CASSLALAGTDTQYF. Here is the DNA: TGTGCCAGCAGCTTGGCCCTAGCGGGGACAGATACGCAGTATTTT. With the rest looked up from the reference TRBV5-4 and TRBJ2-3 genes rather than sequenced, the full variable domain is ETGVTQSPTHLIKTRGQQVTLRCSSQSGHNTVSWYQQALGQGPQFIFQYYREEENGRGNFPPRFSGLQFPNYSSELNVNALELDDSALYLCASSLALAGTDTQYFGPGTRLTVL.